This paragraph covers one T cell receptor beta chain sequence. As yet, its antigen is unknown. This record comes from a study of blood T cells in healthy people across ages. Study-wide findings and caveats: Versus aged donors, long-lived donors had higher diversity and more naive CD4+ cells.

The germline V gene encodes CDR1 SQVTM and CDR2 ANQGSEA. With V trimmed by 7 bases and J by 2 bases, 3 bases remained unmatched. CDR3 length: 12 amino acids. The use of a sample-barcoded 5' primer and a J-beta primer mix characterized a second PCR of about 6 to 11 cycles. TCRdb reanalysed the 5' RACE reads using MiXCR and keeps one entry per CDR3 protein. This sample yields hundreds of thousands of distinct CDR3 sequences, of which under 45% are seen a single time; approximately 19% belongs to the top ten. The sample comprised blood. The receptor's source is a man aged 55-75 years in good health. V gene TRBV29-1 combines with J gene TRBJ2-3; 7 bases fit TRBD2. CDR3 coding DNA: TGCAGCGGACGGGACTACACAGATACGCAGTATTTT. Protein product: CSGRDYTDTQYF.